The 19 T cell receptor beta chains listed next were all sequenced from one sample in a study of naive and memory T cell subsets. An equimolar mix of two oligonucleotides served as the beta constant-region primer for TRBC1 and TRBC2. Each CDR3 protein gets one entry after TCRdb re-called the UMI-ligation and nested PCR reads with MiXCR. Of around 160,000 distinct CDR3 sequences listed, approximately 17% were seen once; the top ten hold roughly 0.14%. The sequencing sample was made of naive CD4+ T cells from blood. The receptors were gathered from a human donor in good health.

This clonotype appeared a few times. The chain recombines TRBV19 with TRBJ2-1; D might be TRBD2 (5 bases). The germline CDR1 and CDR2 sequences are LNHDA and SQIVND (reference sequence). CDR3 length: 14 amino acids. V dropped 9 bases and J dropped 3 bases, with 15 bases sitting between them. The CDR3 here is CASAERRVYNEQFF. The CDR3 DNA follows: TGTGCCAGCGCCGAGCGGCGGGTCTACAATGAGCAGTTCTTC.

The table lists this clonotype with many counts. CDR3 coding DNA: TGTGCCAGCAGTCCTCGGGGGGGGCGCACAGATACGCAGTATTTT. It codes for CASSPRGGRTDTQYF. The rearrangement uses TRBV12-3 or TRBV12-4 and TRBJ2-3; TRBD2 matches 8 bases. Unmatched junction bases numbered 5, after V lost 5 bases and J lost 1 base. The CDR3 is 15 amino acids.

This clonotype appeared many times. The V gene is TRBV20-1, the J gene TRBJ1-2; TRBD1 aligns across 9 bases. CDR3 length: 14 amino acids. The trim removed 0 bases at V and 6 bases at J, leaving 5 bases unmatched. Germline CDR1 is DFQATT and CDR2 is SNEGSKA (reference sequence). The CDR3 loop reads CSARDPGQGNGYTF. CDR3 nucleotide sequence: TGCAGTGCTAGAGACCCGGGACAGGGAAATGGCTACACCTTC.

This clonotype has only a few counts. The genes are TRBV5-1 and TRBJ2-1, with D possibly TRBD2 on 5 matching bases. This CDR3 has 16 amino acids. Per the germline V gene, CDR1 is SGHRS and CDR2 is YFSETQ. V was shortened by 2 bases and J by 0 bases, with 12 bases between the two germline ends. The CDR3, as DNA: TGCGCCAGCAGCTTCCGGACTGGCAGCTCCTACAATGAGCAGTTCTTC. Its translation is CASSFRTGSSYNEQFF.

V usage is TRBV7-1 and J usage is TRBJ2-7; D gene ambiguous. TRBV7-1 is known as an ORF, though its function is uncertain. The length of the CDR3 is 16 residues. Trimming took off 5 bases at V and 0 bases at J, with 17 bases between the two ends. The CDR3 loop reads CASSPSRDSSSYEQYF. Here the CDR3 DNA reads TGTGCCAGCAGCCCGAGTAGGGATTCAAGCTCCTACGAGCAGTACTTC.

V usage is TRBV6-5 and J usage is TRBJ2-7; 9 bases align to TRBD1. After removal of 1 base from V and 5 bases from J, the junction contained 9 bases not matched to a gene. Per the germline V gene, CDR1 is MNHEY and CDR2 is SVGAGI. This CDR3 contains 16 residues. DNA for the CDR3: TGTGCCAGCAGTTACTTATTGGGACAGGGTTTAGACGAGCAGTACTTC. It is translated as CASSYLLGQGLDEQYF.

The chain employs TRBV12-3 or TRBV12-4 and TRBJ2-3, with 9 nucleotides matching TRBD2. V shed 1 base and J 0 bases; nucleotides not matched to a gene: 14. This CDR3 comprises 20 residues. In DNA form, the CDR3 reads TGTGCCAGCAGTTTAGATTTTGGGAGTACAGCGGGAGGAAGCACAGATACGCAGTATTTT. Residues: CASSLDFGSTAGGSTDTQYF.

The chain joins TRBV7-9 to TRBJ1-5, with D perhaps matching TRBD1 (6 bases). Germline CDR1 reads SEHNR; CDR2 reads FQNEAQ (reference sequence). Trimming stripped 5 bases from V and 1 base from J, with 12 bases between. The CDR3 contains 15 residues. The CDR3 reads CASSREGGSNQPQHF. DNA of the CDR3: TGTGCCAGCAGCCGGGAGGGGGGCAGCAATCAGCCCCAGCATTTT.

The rearrangement uses TRBV25-1 and TRBJ2-3, with a tentative D call TRBD2 (5 bases). The V end was cut by 1 base, the J end by 4 bases, with 9 bases between. Germline values: CDR1 MGHDK, CDR2 SYGVNS. There are 14 residues in the CDR3. The CDR3 region has the DNA TGTGCCAGCAGTGAATCCGGGATCCCAGATACGCAGTATTTT. It translates to CASSESGIPDTQYF.

In this sample, this clonotype turned up a few times. The chain recombines TRBV28 with TRBJ1-1; D is perhaps TRBD1 (6 bases). Trimming pared 6 bases from V and 1 base from J, leaving 12 bases between. Germline values: CDR1 MDHEN, CDR2 SYDVKM. This CDR3 has 14 residues. CDR3 sequence reads: CASRGGTKNTEAFF. CDR3 nucleotides: TGTGCCAGCAGAGGCGGGACAAAGAACACTGAAGCTTTCTTT.

The sample holds many counts of this clonotype. The junction and the germline gene differ at one end; a read error may be behind it. V and J are TRBV29-1 and TRBJ2-3; D gene uncertain. The CDR3 runs 12 residues. Germline loops: CDR1 SQVTM, CDR2 ANQGSEA. DNA for the CDR3: TGCAGCGCTGAAACGGAGACAGATACGCAGTATTTT. It yields the protein CSAETETDTQYF.

This clonotype came up a few times. The chain uses TRBV2 and TRBJ1-6, with D hard to call. The CDR3 spans 14 residues. V lost 4 bases to trimming and J lost 5 bases, with 9 bases between them. Germline-derived CDR1 and CDR2 are SNHLY and FYNNEI. CDR3 nucleotides: TGTGCCAGCAGTGCGGACGGAAATAATTCACCCCTCCACTTT. This translates into CASSADGNNSPLHF.

This clonotype was observed a handful of times. The rearrangement uses TRBV5-6 and TRBJ2-7; unclear D gene. Per germline, CDR1 SGHDT and CDR2 YYEEEE. The CDR3 has 17 residues. The ends were cut back, 0 bases at V and 3 bases at J, with 19 bases in the middle. CDR3 sequence reads: CASSLGPTSKDFYEQYF. The CDR3 DNA sequence: TGTGCCAGCAGCTTGGGACCGACCTCGAAGGATTTCTACGAGCAGTACTTC.

In its sample, this clonotype was seen a few times. This chain joins TRBV14 and TRBJ2-3, with D perhaps matching TRBD2 (5 bases). Deletions cut 0 bases from V and 3 bases from J, with 7 bases between. Germline CDR1 SGHDN, CDR2 FVKESK. The CDR3 spans 14 residues. Here the CDR3 reads CASSQDQRTDTQYF. CDR3 DNA sequence: TGTGCCAGCAGCCAAGATCAGCGGACAGATACGCAGTATTTT.

V usage is TRBV19 and J usage is TRBJ1-5, with TRBD1 identical over 7 bases. Germline V gene data show CDR1 as LNHDA and CDR2 as SQIVND (reference sequence). Trimming removed 3 bases from V and 1 base from J; junction bases left unmatched: 6. The CDR3 has 16 amino acids. DNA of the CDR3: TGTGCCAGTAGTATTGGAGGGGGCGCGAGCAATCAGCCCCAGCATTTT. Residues: CASSIGGGASNQPQHF.

The chain recombines TRBV2 with TRBJ1-5; D ambiguous. Germline V gene lookup returns CDR1 SNHLY and CDR2 FYNNEI. This CDR3 contains 14 residues. V was shortened by 4 bases and J by 0 bases, with 7 bases between the two germline ends. The CDR3 nucleotides read TGTGCCAGCAGTGCTTACTATAGCAATCAGCCCCAGCATTTT. Translating it yields CASSAYYSNQPQHF. Using reference TRBV2 and TRBJ1-5 for the parts outside the CDR3, the full variable domain is EPEVTQTPSHQVTQMGQEVILRCVPISNHLYFYWYRQILGQKVEFLVSFYNNEISEKSEIFDDQFSVERPDGSNFTLKIRSTKLEDSAMYFCASSAYYSNQPQHFGDGTRLSIL.

This clonotype was counted a few times. V is TRBV19 and J is TRBJ1-1, with D possibly being TRBD1 (6 bases). CDR1 is LNHDA, CDR2 SQIVND, per germline (reference sequence). The CDR3 extends over 17 amino acids. The germline V and J ends were trimmed by 8 bases and 3 bases, with 25 bases remaining between them. Here the CDR3 reads CASPLSGGARFDTEAFF. In DNA form, the CDR3 reads TGTGCCAGTCCCTTAAGTGGGGGCGCGAGGTTCGACACTGAAGCTTTCTTT.

There are a few counts of this clonotype. The chain links TRBV19 to TRBJ2-7, with 11 bases matching TRBD1. This CDR3 has 16 amino acids. The germline CDR1 and CDR2 sequences are LNHDA and SQIVND (reference sequence). V gave up 3 bases and J gave up 2 bases; unmatched junction bases: 6. The CDR3 spells CASSISGTGGTYEQYF. The CDR3, as DNA: TGTGCCAGTAGTATCTCCGGGACAGGGGGAACCTACGAGCAGTACTTC.

This clonotype has a handful of counts. The V call is TRBV27, the J call TRBJ2-4; D is unresolved. Germline-derived CDR1 and CDR2 are MNHEY and SMNVEV (reference sequence). The V and J ends lost 5 bases and 0 bases respectively, with 14 bases between them. The CDR3 has 16 amino acids. The chain's CDR3 is CASSPIQILAKNIQYF. In DNA form, the CDR3 reads TGTGCCAGCAGTCCCATCCAAATACTAGCCAAAAACATTCAGTACTTC.